The rows below give T cell receptor beta chains drawn from one sample of a study of vaccination and CD4 T cells after COVID-19. For these receptors, no antigen is known. In TCRdb, the PCR reads were re-called with MiXCR into one record per CDR3 protein. The table lists several thousand distinct CDR3 sequences, more than 50% of them singletons. Material: CD4+ T cells from blood, cultured in vitro. These receptors were obtained from a human donor in good health. The CDR3 runs from the conserved cysteine through the conserved F or W. Each record gives: CDR3 protein, CDR3 DNA, clone size, V gene, D gene, J gene. The D gene is left open where the match is weak. Expanded clones get a size class; other rows say once, few or many, or leave the size out.

CASTIVGWTEAFF TGTGCCAGCACTATAGTGGGGTGGACTGAAGCTTTCTTT few TRBV5-6 NA TRBJ1-1
CSARDQNRYTDTQYF TGCAGTGCTAGAGATCAGAACCGATACACAGATACGCAGTATTTT few TRBV20-1 NA TRBJ2-3
CASSPTSGSWTDTQYF TGCGCCAGCAGCCCCACTAGCGGGAGCTGGACAGATACGCAGTATTTT NA TRBV5-1 TRBD2 TRBJ2-3
CASTPGVYGYTF TGTGCCAGCACCCCAGGAGTCTATGGCTACACCTTC NA TRBV6-2/TRBV6-3 NA TRBJ1-2
CASSPGTTEGDEQFF TGTGCCAGCAGCCCCGGGACGACCGAAGGAGATGAGCAGTTCTTC once TRBV7-8 NA TRBJ2-1
CASSTLSGDNSPLHF TGTGCCAGCAGCACACTGTCGGGGGATAATTCACCCCTCCACTTT NA TRBV9 NA TRBJ1-6
CSAWTSGRNLAKNIQYF TGCAGTGCGTGGACTAGCGGGAGGAATCTAGCCAAAAACATTCAGTACTTC NA TRBV20-1 TRBD2 TRBJ2-4
CASSEARLAGGLYEQYF TGTGCCAGCAGTGAAGCGCGTCTAGCGGGAGGCCTCTACGAGCAGTACTTC NA TRBV2 TRBD2 TRBJ2-7
CAISLVLGTGELFF TGTGCCATCTCTTTAGTTTTGGGCACCGGGGAGCTGTTTTTT NA TRBV6-2/TRBV6-3 NA TRBJ2-2
CASSEARGDYGYTF TGTGCCAGCAGTGAAGCGAGGGGTGACTATGGCTACACCTTC few TRBV6-1 NA TRBJ1-2
CASNTGRPNQPQHF TGTGCCAGCAATACGGGACGGCCCAATCAGCCCCAGCATTTT NA TRBV2 NA TRBJ1-5
CASSIRTQYGYTF TGTGCCAGTAGTATTAGGACCCAATATGGCTACACCTTC NA TRBV19 NA TRBJ1-2
CASSIKAGRPQHF TGTGCCAGTAGTATAAAGGCCGGTCGGCCCCAGCATTTT NA TRBV19 NA TRBJ1-5
CSGQESSYEQYF TGCAGTGGACAGGAGAGCTCCTACGAGCAGTACTTC NA TRBV20-1 NA TRBJ2-7
CAWSNPGTGDYGYTF TGTGCCTGGAGCAACCCCGGGACAGGGGACTATGGCTACACCTTC NA TRBV30 TRBD1 TRBJ1-2
CASGDRGANSPLHF TGTGCCAGCGGGGACCGGGGCGCAAATTCACCCCTCCACTTT NA TRBV7-9 NA TRBJ1-6
CSARGGGTGRTEAFF TGCAGTGCTAGAGGAGGGGGAACGGGACGCACTGAAGCTTTCTTT NA TRBV20-1 NA TRBJ1-1
CASSSTGGGYTF TGTGCCAGCTCATCGACAGGGGGTGGCTACACCTTC NA TRBV18 TRBD1 TRBJ1-2
CASSLAGDGNTIYF TGTGCCAGCAGCTTAGCAGGGGACGGAAACACCATATATTTT NA TRBV7-9 NA TRBJ1-3
CSASDGQREAFF TGCAGTGCTTCGGACGGCCAGCGGGAAGCTTTCTTT NA TRBV20-1 NA TRBJ1-1
CASSVFVGTGELFF TGTGCCAGCAGTGTTTTTGTCGGCACCGGGGAGCTGTTTTTT few TRBV2 NA TRBJ2-2
CASSGPAGTTFRETQYF TGTGCCAGCAGTGGACCGGCCGGGACCACCTTTAGAGAGACCCAGTACTTC NA TRBV2 NA TRBJ2-5
CASRRVMNTEAFF TGTGCCAGCAGAAGGGTGATGAACACTGAAGCTTTCTTT medium-sized TRBV6-1 NA TRBJ1-1
CASSFLTEGGEQFF TGTGCCAGTAGCTTCTTGACAGAAGGCGGTGAGCAGTTCTTC once TRBV19 NA TRBJ2-1
CASRSGLGPVLGTGELFF TGTGCCAGCAGATCCGGACTGGGCCCCGTTTTAGGCACCGGGGAGCTGTTTTTT NA TRBV6-1 NA TRBJ2-2
CASSRDGLSYEQYF TGTGCCAGCAGCCGTGACGGTCTCTCCTACGAGCAGTACTTC NA TRBV7-9 NA TRBJ2-7
CASRTGQGGTEAFF TGTGCCAGCAGAACGGGGCAGGGCGGCACTGAAGCTTTCTTT NA TRBV6-1 NA TRBJ1-1
CASRGLADSYNEQFF TGTGCCAGCAGAGGACTAGCGGACTCCTACAATGAGCAGTTCTTC NA TRBV2 TRBD2 TRBJ2-1
CASSTRRTDTQYF TGTGCCAGTAGTACGAGGCGCACAGATACGCAGTATTTT NA TRBV19 NA TRBJ2-3
CASSSNRDSVFGYTF TGTGCCAGCAGCTCGAACCGGGACAGCGTATTTGGCTACACCTTC NA TRBV11-2 TRBD1 TRBJ1-2
CSPEGGNTEAFF TGCAGTCCCGAGGGGGGGAACACTGAAGCTTTCTTT few TRBV20-1 NA TRBJ1-1
CASSSIDLTGKPPNYGYTF TGTGCCAGCAGCTCAATCGACCTGACAGGGAAGCCCCCTAACTATGGCTACACCTTC few TRBV11-2 TRBD1 TRBJ1-2
CASSLGVLWNTEAFF TGTGCCAGCAGCTTAGGAGTCCTTTGGAACACTGAAGCTTTCTTT medium-sized TRBV7-2 NA TRBJ1-1
CSASMHITDTQYF TGCAGTGCTAGTATGCACATCACAGATACGCAGTATTTT once TRBV20-1 NA TRBJ2-3
CASSTGLAGAGETQYF TGTGCCAGCAGCACAGGACTAGCGGGGGCCGGAGAGACCCAGTACTTC NA TRBV7-2 TRBD2 TRBJ2-5
CASRWDRSNTGELFF TGTGCCAGCAGATGGGACAGATCGAACACCGGGGAGCTGTTTTTT few TRBV6-1 TRBD1 TRBJ2-2
CATSASGGTDTQYF TGTGCCACCTCGGCTAGCGGGGGGACAGATACGCAGTATTTT NA TRBV24-1 TRBD2 TRBJ2-3
CATSTSGSNQPQHF TGTGCCACCAGCACATCCGGGTCAAATCAGCCCCAGCATTTT few TRBV15 NA TRBJ1-5
CASSLKPQHF TGTGCCAGCAGTTTAAAACCCCAGCATTTT few TRBV28 NA TRBJ1-5
CAREGQGLRGYTF TGTGCCAGAGAAGGACAGGGACTCCGTGGCTACACCTTC NA TRBV2 TRBD1 TRBJ1-2
CASSEPSGSTDTQYF TGTGCCAGCAGTGAGCCTAGCGGGTCCACAGATACGCAGTATTTT NA TRBV2 TRBD2 TRBJ2-3
CASSLGVTVNTGELFF TGTGCCAGCAGCTTAGGAGTCACTGTGAACACCGGGGAGCTGTTTTTT few TRBV7-7 NA TRBJ2-2
CASRDGNSNQPQHF TGTGCCAGCAGGGACGGTAATAGCAATCAGCCCCAGCATTTT NA TRBV6-1 NA TRBJ1-5
CASSQQGGSFETQYF TGTGCCAGCAGCCAACAGGGGGGGTCGTTTGAGACCCAGTACTTC few TRBV27 NA TRBJ2-5
CASSLEAGWQPQHF TGTGCCAGCAGCTTAGAGGCAGGGTGGCAGCCCCAGCATTTT few TRBV7-2 NA TRBJ1-5
CASSPGVGNQPQHF TGTGCCAGCAGCCCAGGGGTTGGGAATCAGCCCCAGCATTTT NA TRBV7-8 NA TRBJ1-5
CASSESAIYTDTQYF TGTGCCAGCAGTGAATCAGCAATTTACACAGATACGCAGTATTTT NA TRBV2 NA TRBJ2-3
CASSFGGVNQPQHF TGTGCCAGCAGTTTCGGGGGGGTAAATCAGCCCCAGCATTTT NA TRBV27 NA TRBJ1-5
CASTLAGGEIEQFF TGTGCCAGCACACTAGCGGGAGGGGAGATTGAGCAGTTCTTC NA TRBV2 TRBD2 TRBJ2-1
CASRTTSEYQETQYF TGTGCCAGTAGGACAACTAGCGAGTACCAAGAGACCCAGTACTTC NA TRBV19 TRBD2 TRBJ2-5
CRGYGYTF TGCAGGGGTTATGGCTACACCTTC few TRBV20-1 NA TRBJ1-2
CASSRAGRGSGANVLTF TGTGCCAGCAGTAGGGCAGGGAGAGGCTCTGGGGCCAACGTCCTGACTTTC few TRBV27 NA TRBJ2-6
CASWDRGNTEAFF TGTGCCAGCTGGGACAGGGGGAACACTGAAGCTTTCTTT NA TRBV6-1 TRBD1 TRBJ1-1
CASSPQGRETQYF TGTGCCAGCAGCCCTCAGGGGAGAGAGACCCAGTACTTC NA TRBV7-7 NA TRBJ2-5
CASTPGGANTGELFF TGTGCCAGCACCCCTGGGGGGGCGAACACCGGGGAGCTGTTTTTT NA TRBV28 TRBD2 TRBJ2-2